Listed below are T cell receptor beta chains from one sample, sequenced in a study of T cells in Graves' hyperthyroidism and ophthalmopathy. TCRdb fed the multiplex PCR reads into MiXCR, producing one record per CDR3 protein. The sample has hundreds of thousands of distinct CDR3 sequences; roughly 14% are singletons. Sequenced material: blood. These receptors all come from a woman aged 40 to 50 with Graves' ophthalmopathy. The CDR3 runs from the conserved cysteine through the conserved F or W. The D gene is left open where the match is weak. A row's size may be missing; if present it is once, few, many or a size class.

J gene	V gene	D gene	clone size	CDR3 DNA	CDR3 protein
TRBJ2-7	TRBV27	.	many	TGTGCCAGCAGTCCGAGAGCGGGCAGCTCCTACGAGCAGTACTTC	CASSPRAGSSYEQYF
TRBJ1-1	TRBV20-1	.	many	TGCAGTGCTAGGGATGACAGCGAAGCTTTCTTT	CSARDDSEAFF
TRBJ1-2	TRBV12-3/TRBV12-4	.	many	TGTGCCAGCAGTTCGGGGACCTATGGCTACACCTTC	CASSSGTYGYTF
TRBJ2-7	TRBV27	.	few	TGTGCCAGCAGTTTAGTCGGTGGGCGGAGAACCTACGAGCAGTACTTC	CASSLVGGRRTYEQYF
TRBJ1-1	TRBV12-3/TRBV12-4	TRBD1	many	TGTGCCAGCAGTTTATATGGGACAGGGGAGGCTGAAGCTTTCTTT	CASSLYGTGEAEAFF
TRBJ2-3	TRBV7-6	TRBD2	many	TGTGCCAGCAGCGGGACTAGCGGGAGGGGGAATACGCAGTATTTT	CASSGTSGRGNTQYF
TRBJ2-7	TRBV27	TRBD1	.	TGTGCCAGCAGTTTATCGACAGGGGCTCACTACGAGCAGTACTTC	CASSLSTGAHYEQYF
TRBJ2-7	TRBV29-1	TRBD2	many	TGCAGCGTTGAAGGCCTAGCGGAAAATACGGGGGAGCAGTACTTC	CSVEGLAENTGEQYF
TRBJ2-5	TRBV20-1	TRBD2	few	TGCAGTGCTAGGGAACCTATAGCGGGGCTAGAAGAGACCCAGTACTTC	CSAREPIAGLEETQYF
TRBJ2-7	TRBV28	.	many	TGTGCCAGCAGATTCGCGAACCCCCTCTACGAGCAGTACTTC	CASRFANPLYEQYF
TRBJ1-2	TRBV12-3/TRBV12-4	TRBD1	many	TGTGCCAGCACCCAGACAGGGGTTGGCTACACCTTC	CASTQTGVGYTF
TRBJ2-7	TRBV12-3/TRBV12-4	.	many	TGTGCCAGCAGCCCGGGGGTGTGGAAGCAGTACTTC	CASSPGVWKQYF
TRBJ2-5	TRBV12-3/TRBV12-4	.	many	TGTGCCAGCAGTTTCGGCAGGAGGAAAAAGACCCAGTACTTC	CASSFGRRKKTQYF
TRBJ2-7	TRBV27	.	.	TGTGCCAGCAGGCACACTCGTTTAGGGGAGCAGTACTTC	CASRHTRLGEQYF
TRBJ1-1	TRBV7-2	.	many	TGTGCCAGCAGCGGCCCGGGCGAGAACACTGAAGCTTTCTTT	CASSGPGENTEAFF
TRBJ2-5	TRBV2	.	.	TGTGCCAGCAGTGCCACAATGTACCAAGAGACCCAGTACTTC	CASSATMYQETQYF